The 24 T cell receptor beta chains reported below all come from one sample, sequenced in a study of blood T cells in healthy people across ages. Together with a sample-barcoded 5' primer, a J-beta primer mix was included in a second PCR lasting about 7 to 11 cycles. MiXCR, run by TCRdb on the 5' RACE reads, gives a single entry per CDR3 protein. The sample holds under 800,000 distinct CDR3 sequences, roughly 44% seen once. The sample was blood. All receptors derive from a woman aged 60-75 years in good health.

Remarks on this clonotype: The junction differs from germline at one of its ends, possibly a read error. The rearrangement joins TRBV18 to TRBJ1-2; D remains ambiguous. Germline-derived CDR1 and CDR2 are KGHSH and LQKENI. The CDR3 loop spans 13 amino acids. CDR3 nucleotides: TGTGCCAGCTCGCCACCTTCAATCTATGGCTACACCTTC. Protein sequence: CASSPPSIYGYTF.

A few counts support this clonotype. CDR3 residues: CASSQEAVTGELFF. CDR3 coding DNA: TGCGCCAGCAGCCAAGAGGCGGTTACCGGGGAGCTGTTTTTT. The V and J genes are TRBV4-3 and TRBJ2-2; no reliable D call. Germline V CDR1 and CDR2: LGHNA, YSLEER. V dropped 0 bases and J dropped 5 bases, with 7 bases sitting between them. This CDR3 is 14 amino acids long.

The chain recombines TRBV6-2 or TRBV6-3 with TRBJ2-5, with unresolved D. V lost 3 bases and J lost 4, with 12 bases in between. The CDR3 extends over 14 amino acids. Germline V lookup: CDR1 MNHEY, CDR2 SVGEGT. CDR3 in DNA: TGTGCCAGCAGTTATTCGCATCCAGCAGAGACCCAGTACTTC. Its translation: CASSYSHPAETQYF.

This clonotype was found a few times. CDR3 in DNA: TGTGCCAGCAGCTTAGAGGCGGGGCTTGGCAATCAGCCCCAGCATTTT. This codes for CASSLEAGLGNQPQHF. The chain combines TRBV7-9 with TRBJ1-5; maybe TRBD1 (5 bases). The CDR3 consists of 16 residues. Germline V gene sequence: CDR1 SEHNR, CDR2 FQNEAQ (reference sequence). Trimming pared 1 base from V and 2 bases from J, leaving 12 bases between.

There are a few counts of this clonotype. The chain carries TRBV20-1 and TRBJ2-1; D is unclear. Germline CDR1 DFQATT, CDR2 SNEGSKA (reference sequence). The CDR3 runs to 13 residues. V lost 2 bases and J 5 bases, leaving 10 bases between the germline ends. As DNA, the CDR3 is TGCAGTGCTAGACAGTACAGCAACAATGAGCAGTTCTTC. Its translation: CSARQYSNNEQFF.

This clonotype was counted between two and nine times. The genes are TRBV29-1 and TRBJ2-5, with unresolved D. V gave up 4 bases and J gave up 11 bases, with 17 bases separating them. Germline V gene data show CDR1 as SQVTM and CDR2 as ANQGSEA. The CDR3 runs to 12 residues. DNA of the CDR3: TGCAGCGTTGGGGTCCCGGGTGGTGGGCAGTACTTC. Translation: CSVGVPGGGQYF.

The rearrangement uses TRBV21-1 and TRBJ2-7. TRBV21-1 is designated a pseudogene. The CDR3 is 13 residues long. The CDR3 here is CASSNVGGYEQYF. The CDR3 DNA sequence: TGTGCCAGCAGCAATGTTGGTGGGTACGAGCAGTACTTC.

V usage is TRBV12-3 or TRBV12-4 and J usage is TRBJ2-5; D unclear. CDR3 size: 13 residues. Trimming stripped 5 bases from V and 6 bases from J, with 13 bases between. The CDR3 nucleotides read TGTGCCAGCAGTCCGCCTGCATTTAAGACCCAGTACTTC. This sequence encodes CASSPPAFKTQYF.

This clonotype was seen a handful of times. V and J are TRBV25-1 and TRBJ1-1; D remains ambiguous. V was cut by 6 bases and J by 4 bases, with 9 bases left in between. The germline gives CDR1 MGHDK, CDR2 SYGVNS. This CDR3 region has 12 residues. As DNA, the CDR3 is TGTGCCAGCAGGAGATGGGGCACTGAAGCTTTCTTT. This codes for CASRRWGTEAFF.

The chain employs TRBV10-3 and TRBJ2-7; 8 nucleotides align to TRBD2. J lost 4 bases, V lost 10 bases, and 9 bases had no gene match. The CDR3 length is 13 residues. The germline gives CDR1 ENHRY, CDR2 SYGVKD. CDR3 sequence: CATVSAGGYEQYF. The CDR3 DNA follows: TGTGCCACCGTCTCGGCGGGGGGATACGAGCAGTACTTC.

The chain recombines TRBV9 with TRBJ2-6; TRBD1 might be the D (8 bases). The V gene lost 7 bases and the J gene lost 0 bases, with 29 bases spanning the gap. Per the germline V gene, CDR1 is SGDLS and CDR2 is YYNGEE. CDR3 length equals 21 residues. CDR3: CASQGGLRLGQANSGANVLTF. CDR3 DNA: TGTGCCAGCCAGGGGGGGCTGAGACTGGGACAGGCCAACTCTGGGGCCAACGTCCTGACTTTC. Full variable domain (missing parts from reference TRBV9 and TRBJ2-6): DSGVTQTPKHLITATGQRVTLRCSPRSGDLSVYWYQQSLDQGLQFLIQYYNGEERAKGNILERFSAQQFPDLHSELNLSSLELGDSALYFCASQGGLRLGQANSGANVLTFGAGSRLTVL.

The chain employs TRBV5-1 and TRBJ2-1; TRBD1 might be the D (6 bases). The CDR3 totals 15 residues. V was cut by 4 bases and J by 2 bases, with 13 bases left in between. CDR1 SGHRS and CDR2 YFSETQ come from the germline V gene. The DNA for the CDR3 is TGCGCCAGCAGCCGGGCAGGGGTTACCTACAATGAGCAGTTCTTC. Residues: CASSRAGVTYNEQFF.

Here the CDR3 reads CSAPPAGKAEAFF. Here the CDR3 DNA reads TGCAGTGCCCCGCCGGCGGGCAAGGCTGAAGCTTTCTTT. The chain has TRBV20-1 and TRBJ1-1; D remains ambiguous. The length of the CDR3 is 13 residues. Germline CDR1 and CDR2: DFQATT and SNEGSKA (reference sequence). V dropped 6 bases and J dropped 6 bases, with 17 bases sitting between them.

The rearrangement joins TRBV10-3 to TRBJ2-7; a weak D match, TRBD1 (7 bases). This CDR3 is 15 amino acids long. The V and J ends lost 8 bases and 5 bases respectively, with 22 bases between them. The germline gives CDR1 ENHRY, CDR2 SYGVKD. This CDR3 is CAIGAGGAGGHEQYF. CDR3 DNA sequence: TGTGCCATCGGTGCCGGCGGAGCAGGGGGGCACGAGCAGTACTTC.

The chain combines TRBV3-1 with TRBJ2-3, with 10 bases aligning to TRBD1. V shed 5 bases and J 2 bases; nucleotides not matched to a gene: 4. Germline lookup yields CDR1 LGHDT and CDR2 YNNKEL (reference sequence). This CDR3 has 15 amino acids. DNA of the CDR3: TGTGCCAGCAGCATGGGACAGGGGTTCACAGATACGCAGTATTTT. It is translated as CASSMGQGFTDTQYF.

The chain combines TRBV12-3 or TRBV12-4 with TRBJ1-2, with D possibly matching TRBD1 (6 bases). The CDR3 length is 16 residues. V was pared by 3 bases and J by 2 bases, with 16 bases between. The CDR3 loop is CASSFQGGARNYGYTF. CDR3 DNA: TGTGCCAGCAGTTTCCAAGGGGGGGCGCGAAACTATGGCTACACCTTC.

This clonotype was detected a few times. The V and J genes are TRBV6-5 and TRBJ1-4; no reliable D call. V lost 1 base to trimming and J lost 8 bases, with 14 bases between them. The CDR3 spans 15 residues. From germline, CDR1 is MNHEY and CDR2 SVGAGI. The CDR3 coding sequence is TGTGCCAGCAGTTACTACGAGAGTACTAGCGAAAAACTGTTTTTT. Residues: CASSYYESTSEKLFF.

This clonotype appeared a few times. The genes are TRBV20-1 and TRBJ2-5; TRBD2 matches 9 bases. The CDR3 extends over 13 amino acids. The germline V gene encodes CDR1 DFQATT and CDR2 SNEGSKA (reference sequence). V lost 3 bases to trimming and J lost 5 bases; unmatched junction nucleotides: 4. The CDR3 coding sequence is TGCAGTGCTAGTAGCGGGAGCTTTGAGACCCAGTACTTC. Amino acid sequence: CSASSGSFETQYF.

The V gene is TRBV25-1, the J gene TRBJ2-3; D is unclear. Germline V gene sequence: CDR1 MGHDK, CDR2 SYGVNS. Between the trimmed V and J ends, which lost 7 bases and 3 bases, there was a span of 11 bases. The CDR3 has 13 amino acids. As DNA, the CDR3 is TGTGCCAGCATAGACATGGGAACAGATACGCAGTATTTT. Protein product: CASIDMGTDTQYF.

This clonotype was detected once. Germline and junction disagree at one end, which may indicate a read error. J is TRBJ2-4 and V is TRBV14, with D unresolved. Germline values: CDR1 SGHDN, CDR2 FVKESK. The CDR3 consists of 12 residues. CDR3 residues: CASSLAKNVQYF. The CDR3 DNA sequence: TGTGCCAGCAGCCTAGCCAAAAACGTTCAGTACTTC.

The chain combines TRBV3-1 with TRBJ2-7, with 14 bases identical to TRBD2. The CDR3 sequence is 19 residues long. The V segment lost 4 bases and the J segment 4 bases; nucleotides outside the gene matches: 15. Germline assignment: CDR1 LGHDT and CDR2 YNNKEL (reference sequence). The CDR3, as DNA: TGTGCCAGCAGCCGGTCCTCCGGGACTAGCGGGGGCCCCCGGTACGAGCAGTACTTC. Residues: CASSRSSGTSGGPRYEQYF.

This clonotype was counted at least ten times. The V and J genes are TRBV7-2 and TRBJ2-7, with 8 bases identical to TRBD1. Trimming removed 5 bases from V and 5 bases from J; junction bases left unmatched: 11. The CDR3 is 15 residues long. CDR1 SGHTA and CDR2 FQGNSA come from the germline V gene. CDR3 nucleotides: TGTGCCAGCAGCATCTCGGGACAGGAATTTCACGAGCAGTACTTC. It encodes CASSISGQEFHEQYF.

As for this clonotype: A read error is possible here, since a much larger clone lies one base away. The chain joins TRBV9 to TRBJ2-4; 10 positions match TRBD2. From germline, CDR1 is SGDLS and CDR2 YYNGEE. The CDR3 is 19 residues long. Trimming at V came to 4 bases and at J to 0 bases, leaving 13 bases not matched to a gene. The CDR3 here is CASSSAGTSEGTAKNIQYF. DNA of the CDR3: TGTGCCAGCAGCTCCGCCGGGACTAGCGAGGGCACAGCCAAAAACATTCAGTACTTC. The full variable domain, its missing parts supplied by reference TRBV9 and TRBJ2-4, is DSGVTQTPKHLITATGQRVTLRCSPRSGDLSVYWYQQSLDQGLQFLIQYYNGEERAKGNILERFSAQQFPDLHSELNLSSLELGDSALYFCASSSAGTSEGTAKNIQYFGAGTRLSVL.

This clonotype came up a few times. J is TRBJ1-1 and V is TRBV10-3; 8 nucleotides agree with TRBD1. After removal of 3 bases from V and 4 bases from J, the junction contained 7 bases not matched to a gene. The germline gives CDR1 ENHRY, CDR2 SYGVKD. This CDR3 region has 15 residues. The DNA for the CDR3 is TGTGCCATCAGTGACAAGACAGGGGTTGGCACTGAAGCTTTCTTT. Protein product: CAISDKTGVGTEAFF.